This T cell receptor (beta chain) was recovered during a study of Ad26.COV2.S vaccination and SARS-CoV-2 variants. As to treatment: approximately 18 received Ad26.COV2.S at low or high dose, single or two shots; about 5 received placebo; per-sample allocation not given. Sample collection was performed on day 63 after the first vaccine or placebo injection. Measured with immunoSEQ multiplex PCR; TCRdb has only the in-frame clones, and not every one. The sample carries hundreds of thousands of clones, about 89% recorded once. Trimming took 2 bases from V and 1 from J, leaving 15 bases between them. Germline V gene data show CDR1 as MNHEY and CDR2 as SVGEGT. CDR3 length: 17 residues.

The material sequenced was peripheral blood, taken in a trial of Ad26.COV2.S vaccine versus placebo. This TCR derives from a person aged 18 to 65 who received the Ad26.COV2.S COVID-19 vaccine or a placebo. V gene TRBV6-2 or TRBV6-3 combines with J gene TRBJ1-3; D is ambiguous. Written as DNA, the CDR3 is TGTGCCAGCAGTTACCGATTCACCGACACTTCTGGAAACACCATATATTTT. This codes for CASSYRFTDTSGNTIYF.